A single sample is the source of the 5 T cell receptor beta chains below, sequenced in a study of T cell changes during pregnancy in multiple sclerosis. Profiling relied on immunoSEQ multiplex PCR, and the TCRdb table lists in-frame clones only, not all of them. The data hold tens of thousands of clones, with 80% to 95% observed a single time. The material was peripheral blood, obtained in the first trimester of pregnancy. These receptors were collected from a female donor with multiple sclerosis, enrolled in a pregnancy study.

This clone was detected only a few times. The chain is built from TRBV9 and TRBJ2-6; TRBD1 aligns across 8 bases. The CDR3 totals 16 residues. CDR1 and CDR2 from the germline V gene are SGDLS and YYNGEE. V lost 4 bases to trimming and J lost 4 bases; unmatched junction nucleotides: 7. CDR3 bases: TGTGCCAGCAGCCCACCAGGGGGCGCAGGGGCCAACGTCCTGACTTTC. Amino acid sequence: CASSPPGGAGANVLTF.

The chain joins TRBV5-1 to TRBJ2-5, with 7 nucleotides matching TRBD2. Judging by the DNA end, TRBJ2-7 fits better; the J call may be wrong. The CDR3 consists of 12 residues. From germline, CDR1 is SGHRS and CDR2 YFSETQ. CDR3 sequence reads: CASSQRTSEQYF. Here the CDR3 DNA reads TGCGCCAGCAGCCAGCGGACTAGCGAGCAGTACTTC.

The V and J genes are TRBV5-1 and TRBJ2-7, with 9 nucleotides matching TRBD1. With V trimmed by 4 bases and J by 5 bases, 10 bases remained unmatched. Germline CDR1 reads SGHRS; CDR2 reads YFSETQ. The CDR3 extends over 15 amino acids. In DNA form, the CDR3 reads TGCGCCAGCAGCAATACAGGGGGCTCTTGGGACGAGCAGTACTTC. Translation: CASSNTGGSWDEQYF.

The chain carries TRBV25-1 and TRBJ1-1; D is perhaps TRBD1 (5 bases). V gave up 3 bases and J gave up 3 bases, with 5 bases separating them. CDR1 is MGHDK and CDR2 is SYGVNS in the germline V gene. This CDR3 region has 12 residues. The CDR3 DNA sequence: TGTGCCAGCAGTGACAGGGACACTGAAGCTTTCTTT. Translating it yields CASSDRDTEAFF. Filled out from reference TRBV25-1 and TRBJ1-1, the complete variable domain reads EADIYQTPRYLVIGTGKKITLECSQTMGHDKMYWYQQDPGMELHLIHYSYGVNSTEKGDLSSESTVSRIRTEHFPLTLESARPSHTSQYLCASSDRDTEAFFGQGTRLTVV.

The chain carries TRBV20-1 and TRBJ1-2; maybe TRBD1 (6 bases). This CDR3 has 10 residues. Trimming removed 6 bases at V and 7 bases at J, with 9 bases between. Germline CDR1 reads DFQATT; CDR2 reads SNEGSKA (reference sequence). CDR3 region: CSAPDSGYTF. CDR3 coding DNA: TGCAGTGCCCCGGACAGTGGCTACACCTTC.